The T cell receptor (beta chain) described here comes from a study of cytomegalovirus exposure and HLA in healthy donors. Across the whole study: Genetic ancestry analysis placed over 75% of the 300 to 500 donors that were genotyped in the Caucasian-associated cluster.

A multiplex PCR was run with 60 Vbeta primers and 13 Jbeta primers. Using immunoSEQ multiplex PCR, the repertoire was profiled, and TCRdb retains in-frame clones only, with some absent. The sample contains 150,000 or so clones, about 76% of which appear only once. General study results and limits: The authors enumerated 164 TCR beta chains as linked to cytomegalovirus. In a later analysis, V- and J-gene trimming of beta chains associated with a DCLRE1C missense variant, replicated independently.

In the case of this clone: Its target is unknown.

The donors, nominally healthy at sampling, likely had unrecorded immune exposures. The germline CDR1 and CDR2 sequences are SGHTA and FQGTGA. V was cut by 1 base and J by 8 bases, with 11 bases left in between. This CDR3 comprises 13 residues. The V gene is TRBV7-3, the J gene TRBJ1-2; D gene unclear. The source of this sequence is a female donor in good health and CMV-seronegative. The specimen was PBMCs. This CDR3 reads CASSLKEGLGYTF. In DNA form, the CDR3 reads TGTGCCAGCAGCTTAAAGGAGGGCCTCGGCTACACCTTC.